One sample yielded the 9 T cell receptor beta chains listed below, sequenced in a study of response to subunit inactivated influenza vaccine. TCRdb processed the RT-PCR reads anew with MiXCR; each CDR3 protein has one entry. This table holds some 500,000 distinct CDR3 sequences, 16% found once. The sequences come from CD4+ T cells sorted from PBMCs, collected 23 months after vaccination. These receptors were taken from a man aged 50 to 69 who received an inactivated influenza vaccine.

This clonotype was recorded many times. V and J are TRBV28 and TRBJ2-3, with 8 nucleotides matching TRBD1. Germline values: CDR1 MDHEN, CDR2 SYDVKM. The CDR3 spans 13 residues. Trimming removed 6 bases from V and 12 bases from J; junction bases left unmatched: 11. The CDR3 DNA reads TGTGCCAGCAGGTTTTATGGGCAGGGGGCTCAGTATTTT. Amino acid sequence: CASRFYGQGAQYF. The whole variable domain, filled in from reference TRBV28 and TRBJ2-3, reads DVKVTQSSRYLVKRTGEKVFLECVQDMDHENMFWYRQDPGLGLRLIYFSYDVKMKEKGDIPEGYSVSREKKERFSLILESASTNQTSMYLCASRFYGQGAQYFGPGTRLTVL.

The rearrangement uses TRBV5-1 and TRBJ2-7; TRBD1 is a possible D gene (6 bases). Trimming took 4 bases from V and 0 from J, leaving 11 bases between them. The CDR3 runs to 14 residues. Germline V CDR1 and CDR2: SGHRS, YFSETQ. CDR3 in amino acids: CASSGTPSSYEQYF. CDR3 coding DNA: TGCGCCAGCAGCGGGACACCATCCTCCTACGAGCAGTACTTC.

This clonotype has more than one count but fewer than ten. The rearrangement joins TRBV7-9 to TRBJ2-2; D not certain. Trimming removed 0 bases at V and 8 bases at J, with 7 bases between. The CDR3 runs 13 residues. Looked up from germline, CDR1 is SEHNR and CDR2 is FQNEAQ (reference sequence). CDR3 in amino acids: CASSLALIGELFF. DNA for the CDR3: TGTGCCAGCAGCTTAGCCCTCATAGGGGAGCTGTTTTTT.

This clonotype was seen a few times. V and J are TRBV20-1 and TRBJ1-2; the D gene is possibly TRBD1 (6 bases). V was trimmed by 0 bases and J by 2 bases, leaving 13 bases between them. The V gene's germline CDR1 is DFQATT and CDR2 SNEGSKA (reference sequence). The CDR3 is 15 amino acids. In DNA form, the CDR3 reads TGCAGTGCTAGAGATGGCAGGGGCGCCAACTATGGCTACACCTTC. It specifies CSARDGRGANYGYTF.

This clonotype occurred many times. The chain is built from TRBV14 and TRBJ2-1; 7 bases are shared with TRBD2. The CDR3 has 14 residues. The germline V gene has CDR1 SGHDN and CDR2 FVKESK. V lost 3 bases to trimming and J lost 5 bases; unmatched junction nucleotides: 4. CDR3 in amino acids: CASSQAGANNEQFF. CDR3 coding DNA: TGTGCCAGCAGCCAGGCGGGAGCCAACAATGAGCAGTTCTTC.

In its sample, this clonotype was seen a few times. The chain is built from TRBV3-1 and TRBJ1-2; no reliable D call. The CDR3 runs 13 residues. CDR1 LGHDT and CDR2 YNNKEL come from the germline V gene (reference sequence). Trimming pared 3 bases from V and 2 bases from J, leaving 7 bases between. CDR3 amino acids: CASSHGENYGYTF. The CDR3 DNA sequence: TGTGCCAGCAGCCATGGAGAGAACTATGGCTACACCTTC.

This sequence joins TRBV6-1 and TRBJ2-7; D is ambiguous. The length of the CDR3 is 14 residues. Germline assignment: CDR1 MNHNS and CDR2 SASEGT. The V end lost 1 base, the J end lost 2 bases, and 9 bases lay between the germline ends. The CDR3 loop reads CASSEEGATYEQYF. CDR3 bases: TGTGCCAGCAGTGAAGAAGGAGCCACCTACGAGCAGTACTTC.

V and J are TRBV20-1 and TRBJ1-5; unclear D gene. The CDR3 is 15 residues long. V lost 2 bases, J lost 2 bases, and 13 bases lay in between. Germline V CDR1 and CDR2: DFQATT, SNEGSKA (reference sequence). CDR3 sequence (DNA): TGCAGTGCTAGAAGGAGCGGGTACGGCAATCAGCCCCAGCATTTT. Its translation is CSARRSGYGNQPQHF.

This clonotype was observed once. The V gene is TRBV7-2, the J gene TRBJ1-3, with D possibly being TRBD1 (6 bases). Germline-derived CDR1 and CDR2 are SGHTA and FQGNSA. Trimming pared 1 base from V and 4 bases from J, leaving 14 bases between. There are 16 residues in the CDR3. CDR3 sequence reads: CASSLGTGTSGNTIYF. Here the CDR3 DNA reads TGTGCCAGCAGCTTAGGGACCGGGACATCCGGAAACACCATATATTTT.